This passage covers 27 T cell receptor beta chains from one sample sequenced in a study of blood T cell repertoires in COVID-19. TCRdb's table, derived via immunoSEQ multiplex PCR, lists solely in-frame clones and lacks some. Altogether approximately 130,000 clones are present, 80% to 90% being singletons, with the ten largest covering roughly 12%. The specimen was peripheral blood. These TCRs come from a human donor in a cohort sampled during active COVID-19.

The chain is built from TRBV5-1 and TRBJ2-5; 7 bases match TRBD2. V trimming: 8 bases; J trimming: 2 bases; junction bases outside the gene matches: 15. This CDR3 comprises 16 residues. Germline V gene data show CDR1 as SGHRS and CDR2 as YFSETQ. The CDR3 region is CASYTHPGTKQETQYF. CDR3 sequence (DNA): TGCGCCAGTTACACCCATCCTGGGACTAAACAAGAGACCCAGTACTTC.

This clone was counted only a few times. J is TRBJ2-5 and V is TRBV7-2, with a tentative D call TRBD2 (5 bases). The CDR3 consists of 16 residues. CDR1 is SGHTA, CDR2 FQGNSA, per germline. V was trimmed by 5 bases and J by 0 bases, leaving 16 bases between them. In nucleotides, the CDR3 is TGTGCCAGCAGCCTCCCGGCGGGCGCGTACCAAGAGACCCAGTACTTC. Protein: CASSLPAGAYQETQYF. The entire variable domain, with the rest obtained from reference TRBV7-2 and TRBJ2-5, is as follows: GAGVSQSPSNKVTEKGKDVELRCDPISGHTALYWYRQSLGQGLEFLIYFQGNSAPDKSGLPSDRFSAERTGGSVSTLTIQRTQQEDSAVYLCASSLPAGAYQETQYFGPGTRLLVL.

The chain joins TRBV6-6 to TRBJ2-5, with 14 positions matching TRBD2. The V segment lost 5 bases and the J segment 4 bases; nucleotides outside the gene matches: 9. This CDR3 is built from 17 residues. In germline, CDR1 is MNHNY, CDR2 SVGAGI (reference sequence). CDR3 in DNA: TGTGCCAGCAGTCTCACCCCCGGGACTAGCGGGGGAGAGACCCAGTACTTC. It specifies CASSLTPGTSGGETQYF.

Here the CDR3 reads CASSLVSVKNIQYF. CDR3 in DNA: TGTGCCAGCAGCTTGGTTTCTGTCAAAAACATTCAGTACTTC. The chain carries TRBV5-6 and TRBJ2-4; no reliable D call. Trimming stripped 0 bases from V and 3 bases from J, with 7 bases between. CDR3 length: 14 amino acids. The V gene's germline CDR1 is SGHDT and CDR2 YYEEEE.

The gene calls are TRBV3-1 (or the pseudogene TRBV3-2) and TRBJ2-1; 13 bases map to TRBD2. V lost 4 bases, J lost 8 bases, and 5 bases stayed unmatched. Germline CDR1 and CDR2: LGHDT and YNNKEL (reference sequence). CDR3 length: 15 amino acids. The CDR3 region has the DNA TGTGCCAGCAGCCCGACTAGCGGGGGGTGGGATGAGCAGTTCTTC. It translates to CASSPTSGGWDEQFF.

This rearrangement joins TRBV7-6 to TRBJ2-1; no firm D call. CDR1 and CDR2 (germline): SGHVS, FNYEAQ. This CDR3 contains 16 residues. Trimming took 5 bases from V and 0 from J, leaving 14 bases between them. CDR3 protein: CASSAYLVSSYNEQFF. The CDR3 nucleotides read TGTGCCAGCAGCGCGTACCTGGTTAGCTCCTACAATGAGCAGTTCTTC. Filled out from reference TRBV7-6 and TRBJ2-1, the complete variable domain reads GAGVSQSPRYKVTKRGQDVALRCDPISGHVSLYWYRQALGQGPEFLTYFNYEAQQDKSGLPNDRFSAERPEGSISTLTIQRTEQRDSAMYRCASSAYLVSSYNEQFFGPGTRLTVL.

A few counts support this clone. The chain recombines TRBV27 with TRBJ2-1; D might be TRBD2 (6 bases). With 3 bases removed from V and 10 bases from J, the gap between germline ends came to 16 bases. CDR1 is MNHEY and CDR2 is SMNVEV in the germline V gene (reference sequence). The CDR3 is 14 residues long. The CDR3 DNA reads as TGTGCCAGCAGTTTCCGCGAGACTAGTCGCGAGCAGTTCTTC. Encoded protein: CASSFRETSREQFF.

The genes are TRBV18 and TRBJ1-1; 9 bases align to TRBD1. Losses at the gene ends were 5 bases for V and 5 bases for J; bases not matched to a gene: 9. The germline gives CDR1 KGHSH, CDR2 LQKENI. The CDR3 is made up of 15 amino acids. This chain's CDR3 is CASSDTGGRGTEAFF. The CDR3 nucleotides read TGTGCCAGCTCAGATACAGGGGGCCGCGGAACTGAAGCTTTCTTT.

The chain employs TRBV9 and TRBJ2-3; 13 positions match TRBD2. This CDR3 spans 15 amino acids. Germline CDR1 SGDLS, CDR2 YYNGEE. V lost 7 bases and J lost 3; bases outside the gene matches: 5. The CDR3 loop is CASQRTSGGTDTQYF. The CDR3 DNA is TGTGCCAGCCAACGGACTAGCGGGGGTACAGATACGCAGTATTTT.

CDR3: CASSSWGGSTDTQYF. CDR3 bases: TGTGCCAGCAGCTCTTGGGGGGGGAGCACAGATACGCAGTATTTT. The chain links TRBV7-2 to TRBJ2-3, with 7 bases lining up with TRBD2. The germline CDR1 and CDR2 sequences are SGHTA and FQGNSA. The trim removed 4 bases at V and 0 bases at J, leaving 4 bases unmatched. CDR3 length: 15 residues.

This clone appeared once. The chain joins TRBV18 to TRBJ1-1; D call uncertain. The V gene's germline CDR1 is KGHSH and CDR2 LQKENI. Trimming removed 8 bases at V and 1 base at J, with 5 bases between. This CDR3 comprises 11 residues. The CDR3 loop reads CASLGNTEAFF. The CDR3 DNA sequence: TGTGCCAGCCTCGGGAACACTGAAGCTTTCTTT.

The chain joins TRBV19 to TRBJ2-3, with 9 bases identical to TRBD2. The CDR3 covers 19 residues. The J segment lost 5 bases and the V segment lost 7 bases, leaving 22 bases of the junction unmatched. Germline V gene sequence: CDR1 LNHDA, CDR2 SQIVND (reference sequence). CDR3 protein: CASNPFGGGGSGLVDTQYF. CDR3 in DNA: TGTGCCAGTAACCCCTTTGGCGGGGGGGGGAGCGGCCTTGTAGATACGCAGTATTTT.

CDR3 nucleotides: TGCGCCAGCAGTGGGGGACAGCCCATACTCACAGATACGCAGTATTTT. Amino acid sequence: CASSGGQPILTDTQYF. The rearrangement joins TRBV10-1 to TRBJ2-3; 7 positions match TRBD1. Trimming took 4 bases from V and 2 from J; bases not matched to a gene: 9. The germline gives CDR1 WNHNN, CDR2 SYGVQD (reference sequence). This CDR3 has 16 amino acids.

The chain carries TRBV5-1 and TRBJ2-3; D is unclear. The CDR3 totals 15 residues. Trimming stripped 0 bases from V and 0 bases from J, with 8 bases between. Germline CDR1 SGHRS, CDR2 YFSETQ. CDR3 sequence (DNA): TGCGCCAGCAGCTTGGGTCAGTCTAGCACAGATACGCAGTATTTT. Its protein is CASSLGQSSTDTQYF.

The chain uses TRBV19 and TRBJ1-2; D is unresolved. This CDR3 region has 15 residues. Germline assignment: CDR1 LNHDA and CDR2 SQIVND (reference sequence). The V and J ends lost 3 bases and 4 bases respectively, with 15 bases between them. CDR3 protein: CASSIVPAGSYGYTF. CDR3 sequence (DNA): TGTGCCAGTAGTATCGTTCCTGCGGGGTCCTATGGCTACACCTTC.

CDR3 nucleotides: TGTGCCAGCAGCTTAGCACGGGTCTCTAGCACAGATACGCAGTATTTT. It yields the protein CASSLARVSSTDTQYF. J is TRBJ2-3 and V is TRBV7-8; D ambiguous. Trimming removed 0 bases at V and 0 bases at J, with 10 bases between. CDR1 is SGHVS and CDR2 is FQNEAQ in the germline V gene. This CDR3 has 16 residues.

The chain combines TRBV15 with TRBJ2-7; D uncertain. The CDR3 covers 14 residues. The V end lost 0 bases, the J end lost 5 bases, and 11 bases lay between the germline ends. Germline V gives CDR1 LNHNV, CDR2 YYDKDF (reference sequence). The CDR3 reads CATSRDLQSHEQYF. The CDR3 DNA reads TGTGCCACCAGCAGAGACTTACAGTCGCACGAGCAGTACTTC. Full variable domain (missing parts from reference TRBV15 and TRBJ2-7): DAMVIQNPRYQVTQFGKPVTLSCSQTLNHNVMYWYQQKSSQAPKLLFHYYDKDFNNEADTPDNFQSRRPNTSFCFLDIRSPGLGDTAMYLCATSRDLQSHEQYFGPGTRLTVT.

CDR3 bases: TGTGCCAGCAGCCCACAGGGGGTGGCCGGGGAGCTGTTTTTT. This encodes CASSPQGVAGELFF. The chain has TRBV4-2 and TRBJ2-2, with 8 bases matching TRBD1. Germline V CDR1 and CDR2: LGHNA, YNFKEQ. CDR3 length: 14 amino acids. The J segment lost 6 bases and the V segment lost 4 bases, leaving 4 bases of the junction unmatched.

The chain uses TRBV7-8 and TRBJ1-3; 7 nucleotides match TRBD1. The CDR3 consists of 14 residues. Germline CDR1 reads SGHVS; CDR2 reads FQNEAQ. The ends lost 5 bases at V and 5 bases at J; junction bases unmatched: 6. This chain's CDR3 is CASSPPGGRNTIYF. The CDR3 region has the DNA TGTGCCAGCAGCCCCCCAGGGGGGAGAAACACCATATATTTT.

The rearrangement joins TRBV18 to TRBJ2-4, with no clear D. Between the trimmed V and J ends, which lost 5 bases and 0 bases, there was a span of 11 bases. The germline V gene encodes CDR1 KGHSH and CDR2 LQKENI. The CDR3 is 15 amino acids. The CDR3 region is CASSYTVLAKNIQYF. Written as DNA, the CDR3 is TGTGCCAGCTCATATACAGTTCTAGCCAAAAACATTCAGTACTTC.

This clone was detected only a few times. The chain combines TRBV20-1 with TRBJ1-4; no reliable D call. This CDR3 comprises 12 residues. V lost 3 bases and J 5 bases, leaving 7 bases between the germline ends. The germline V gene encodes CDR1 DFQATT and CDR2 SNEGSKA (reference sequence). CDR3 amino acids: CSASSPNEKLFF. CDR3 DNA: TGCAGTGCTAGTAGCCCGAATGAAAAACTGTTTTTT.

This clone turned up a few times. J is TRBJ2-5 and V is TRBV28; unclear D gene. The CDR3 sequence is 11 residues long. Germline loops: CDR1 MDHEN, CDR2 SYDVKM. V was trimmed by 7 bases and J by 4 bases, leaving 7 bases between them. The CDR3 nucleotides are TGTGCCAGCACCCTAGGAGAGACCCAGTACTTC. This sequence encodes CASTLGETQYF.

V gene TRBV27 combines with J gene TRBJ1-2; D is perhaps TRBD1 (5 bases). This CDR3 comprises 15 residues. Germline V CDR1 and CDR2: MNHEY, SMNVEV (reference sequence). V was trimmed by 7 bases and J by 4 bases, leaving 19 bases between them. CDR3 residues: CASTSFRALSYGYTF. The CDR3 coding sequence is TGTGCCAGCACATCGTTCAGGGCTCTGAGCTATGGCTACACCTTC.

The CDR3 loop is CASSLLGEETQYF. For the CDR3, the DNA is TGTGCCAGCAGCCTCCTAGGTGAGGAGACCCAGTACTTC. The chain joins TRBV14 to TRBJ2-5; D is ambiguous. Trimming shortened V by 4 bases and J by 5 bases, and 11 bases separated the two germline ends. Germline V gene sequence: CDR1 SGHDN, CDR2 FVKESK. This CDR3 comprises 13 residues. Full variable domain (remainder filled in from reference TRBV14 and TRBJ2-5): EAGVTQFPSHSVIEKGQTVTLRCDPISGHDNLYWYRRVMGKEIKFLLHFVKESKQDESGMPNNRFLAERTGGTYSTLKVQPAELEDSGVYFCASSLLGEETQYFGPGTRLLVL.

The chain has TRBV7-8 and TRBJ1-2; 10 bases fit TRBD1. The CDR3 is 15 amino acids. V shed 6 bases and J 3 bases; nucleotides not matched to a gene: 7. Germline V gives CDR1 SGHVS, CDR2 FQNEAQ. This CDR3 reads CASSQSGTGDYGYTF. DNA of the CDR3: TGTGCCAGCAGTCAATCCGGGACAGGGGACTATGGCTACACCTTC.

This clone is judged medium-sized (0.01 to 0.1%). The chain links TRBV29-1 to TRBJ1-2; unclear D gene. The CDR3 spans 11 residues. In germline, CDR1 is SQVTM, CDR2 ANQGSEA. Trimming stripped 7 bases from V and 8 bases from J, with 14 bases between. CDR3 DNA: TGCAGCGCCTCTCGGGGAGGGGGCTACACCTTC. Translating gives CSASRGGGYTF.

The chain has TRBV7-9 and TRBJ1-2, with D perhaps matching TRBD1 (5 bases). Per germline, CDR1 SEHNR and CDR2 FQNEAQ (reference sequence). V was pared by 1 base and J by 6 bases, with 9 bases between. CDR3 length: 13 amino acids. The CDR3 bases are TGTGCCAGCAGCTTAGTAGGGGCCGATGGCTACACCTTC. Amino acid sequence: CASSLVGADGYTF.